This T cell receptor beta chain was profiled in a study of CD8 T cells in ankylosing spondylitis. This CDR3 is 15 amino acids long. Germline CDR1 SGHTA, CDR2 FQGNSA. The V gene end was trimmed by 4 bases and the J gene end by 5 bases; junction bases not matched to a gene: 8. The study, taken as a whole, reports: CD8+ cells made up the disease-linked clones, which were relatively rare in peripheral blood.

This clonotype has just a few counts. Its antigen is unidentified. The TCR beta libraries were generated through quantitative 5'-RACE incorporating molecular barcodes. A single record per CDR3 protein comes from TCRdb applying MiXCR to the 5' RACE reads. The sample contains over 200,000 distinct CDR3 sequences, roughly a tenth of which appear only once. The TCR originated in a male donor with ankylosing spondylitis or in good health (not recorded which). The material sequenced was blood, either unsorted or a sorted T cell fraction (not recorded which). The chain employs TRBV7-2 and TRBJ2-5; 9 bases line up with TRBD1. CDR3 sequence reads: CASSSDRGASETQYF. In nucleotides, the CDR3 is TGTGCCAGCAGCTCAGACAGGGGGGCAAGTGAGACCCAGTACTTC.